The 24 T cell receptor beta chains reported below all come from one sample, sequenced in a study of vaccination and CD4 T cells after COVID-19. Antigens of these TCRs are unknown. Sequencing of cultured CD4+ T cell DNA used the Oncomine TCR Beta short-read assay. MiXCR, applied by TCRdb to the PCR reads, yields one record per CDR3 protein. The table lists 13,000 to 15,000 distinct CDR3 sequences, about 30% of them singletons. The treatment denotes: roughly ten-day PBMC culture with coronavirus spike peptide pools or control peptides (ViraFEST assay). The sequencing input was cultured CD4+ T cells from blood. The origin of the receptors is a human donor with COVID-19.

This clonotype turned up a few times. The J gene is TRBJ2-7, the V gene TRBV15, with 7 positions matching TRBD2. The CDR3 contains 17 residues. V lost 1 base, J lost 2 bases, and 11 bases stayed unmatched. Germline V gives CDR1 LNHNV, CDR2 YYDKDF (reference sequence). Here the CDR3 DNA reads TGTGCCACCAGCAGAGGCCCAGTAGCGGGCTCAACCTACGAGCAGTACTTC. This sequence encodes CATSRGPVAGSTYEQYF.

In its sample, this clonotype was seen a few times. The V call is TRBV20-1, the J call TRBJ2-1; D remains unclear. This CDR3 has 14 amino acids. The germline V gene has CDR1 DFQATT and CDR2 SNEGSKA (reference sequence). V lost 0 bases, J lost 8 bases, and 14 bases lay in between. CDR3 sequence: CSARDGISRDEQFF. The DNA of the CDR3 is TGCAGTGCTAGAGATGGTATAAGTCGGGATGAGCAGTTCTTC.

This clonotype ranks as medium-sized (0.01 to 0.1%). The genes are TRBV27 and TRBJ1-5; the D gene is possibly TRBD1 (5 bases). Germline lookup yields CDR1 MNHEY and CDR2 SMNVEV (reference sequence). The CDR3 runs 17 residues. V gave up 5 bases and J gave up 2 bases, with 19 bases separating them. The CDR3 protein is CASSPLSAGVRNQPQHF. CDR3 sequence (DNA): TGTGCCAGCAGTCCCCTCTCCGCGGGGGTCCGCAATCAGCCCCAGCATTTT.

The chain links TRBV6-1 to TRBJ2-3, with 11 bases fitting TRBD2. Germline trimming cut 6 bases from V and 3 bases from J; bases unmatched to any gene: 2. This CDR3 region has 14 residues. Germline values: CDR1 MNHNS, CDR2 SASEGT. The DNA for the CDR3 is TGTGCCAGCAGCGGACTAGCGGGTACAGATACGCAGTATTTT. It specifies CASSGLAGTDTQYF.

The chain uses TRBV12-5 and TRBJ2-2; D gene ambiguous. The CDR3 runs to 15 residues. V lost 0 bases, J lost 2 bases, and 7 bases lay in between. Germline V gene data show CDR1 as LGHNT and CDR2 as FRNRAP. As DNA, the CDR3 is TGTGCTAGTGGTTTGGTATTGAGTAACACCGGGGAGCTGTTTTTT. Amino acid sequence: CASGLVLSNTGELFF.

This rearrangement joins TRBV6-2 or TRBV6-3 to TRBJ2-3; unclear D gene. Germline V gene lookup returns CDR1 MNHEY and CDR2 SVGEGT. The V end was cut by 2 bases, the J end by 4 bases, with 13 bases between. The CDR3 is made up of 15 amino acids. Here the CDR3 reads CASSYQQFSPDTQYF. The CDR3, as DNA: TGTGCCAGCAGTTACCAGCAGTTCAGTCCAGATACGCAGTATTTT.

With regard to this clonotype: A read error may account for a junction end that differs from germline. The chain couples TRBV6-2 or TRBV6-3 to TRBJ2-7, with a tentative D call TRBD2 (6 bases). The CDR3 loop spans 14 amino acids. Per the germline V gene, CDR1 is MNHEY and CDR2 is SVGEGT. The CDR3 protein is CAGRAPGLLYEQYF. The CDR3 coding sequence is TGTGCCGGCAGAGCCCCGGGACTCCTCTACGAGCAGTACTTC.

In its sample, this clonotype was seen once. The CDR3 bases are TGTGCCAGCAGTTCCACCGGGGGGCCGGAGGAGACCCAGTACTTC. This sequence encodes CASSSTGGPEETQYF. The rearrangement joins TRBV6-4 to TRBJ2-5, with D possibly matching TRBD2 (7 bases). The CDR3 is made up of 15 amino acids. Per the germline V gene, CDR1 is MRHNA and CDR2 is SNTAGT. With 5 bases removed from V and 5 bases from J, the gap between germline ends came to 18 bases.

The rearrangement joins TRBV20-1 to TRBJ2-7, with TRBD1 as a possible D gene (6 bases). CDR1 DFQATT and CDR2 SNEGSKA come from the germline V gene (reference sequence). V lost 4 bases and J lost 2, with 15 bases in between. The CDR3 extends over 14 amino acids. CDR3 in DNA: TGCAGTGCTATCAAAGACAGGCCCGCCTACGAGCAGTACTTC. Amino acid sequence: CSAIKDRPAYEQYF.

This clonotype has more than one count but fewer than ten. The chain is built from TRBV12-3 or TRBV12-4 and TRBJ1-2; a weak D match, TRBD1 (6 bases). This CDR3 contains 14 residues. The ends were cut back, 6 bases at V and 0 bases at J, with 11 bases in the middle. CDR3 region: CASRTGETNYGYTF. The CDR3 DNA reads TGTGCCAGCAGGACAGGAGAGACTAACTATGGCTACACCTTC.

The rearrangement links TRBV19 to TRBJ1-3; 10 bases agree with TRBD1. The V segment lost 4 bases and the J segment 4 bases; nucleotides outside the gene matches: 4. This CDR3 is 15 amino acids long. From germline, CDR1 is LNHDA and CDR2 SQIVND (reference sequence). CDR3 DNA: TGTGCCAGTAGTAGGGGGACAGGGGACGGAAACACCATATATTTT. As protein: CASSRGTGDGNTIYF.

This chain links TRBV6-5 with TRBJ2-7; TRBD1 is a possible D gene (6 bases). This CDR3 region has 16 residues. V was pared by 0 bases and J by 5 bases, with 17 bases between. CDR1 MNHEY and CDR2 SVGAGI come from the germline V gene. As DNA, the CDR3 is TGTGCCAGCAGTTACTCGTCATCCACAGGGCAGAACGAGCAGTACTTC. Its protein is CASSYSSSTGQNEQYF.

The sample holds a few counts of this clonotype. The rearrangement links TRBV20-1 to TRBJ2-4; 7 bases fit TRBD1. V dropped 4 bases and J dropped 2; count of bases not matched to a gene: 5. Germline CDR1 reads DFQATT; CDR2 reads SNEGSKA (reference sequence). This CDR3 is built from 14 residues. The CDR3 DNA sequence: TGCAGTGCTAACAATAGGGGGCCCAAAAACATTCAGTACTTC. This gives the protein CSANNRGPKNIQYF.

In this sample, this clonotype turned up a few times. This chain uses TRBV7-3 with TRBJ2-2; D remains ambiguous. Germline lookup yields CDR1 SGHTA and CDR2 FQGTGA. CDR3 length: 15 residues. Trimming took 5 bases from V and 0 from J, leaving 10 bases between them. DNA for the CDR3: TGTGCCAGCAGCAAAAGCCCTACGAACACCGGGGAGCTGTTTTTT. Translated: CASSKSPTNTGELFF.

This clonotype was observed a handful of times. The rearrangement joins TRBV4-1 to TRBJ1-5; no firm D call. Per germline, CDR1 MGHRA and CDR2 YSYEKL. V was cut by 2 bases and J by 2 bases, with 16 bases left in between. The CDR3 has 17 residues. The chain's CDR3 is CASSQLDLISGNQPQHF. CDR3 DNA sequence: TGCGCCAGCAGCCAATTGGACCTCATTAGTGGCAATCAGCCCCAGCATTTT.

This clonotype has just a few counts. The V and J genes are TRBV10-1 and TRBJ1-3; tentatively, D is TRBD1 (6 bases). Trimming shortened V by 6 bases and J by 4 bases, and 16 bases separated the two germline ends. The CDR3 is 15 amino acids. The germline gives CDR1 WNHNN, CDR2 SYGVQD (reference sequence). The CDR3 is CASSDFRDIGNTIYF. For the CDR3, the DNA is TGCGCCAGCAGCGATTTCCGGGACATCGGAAACACCATATATTTT.

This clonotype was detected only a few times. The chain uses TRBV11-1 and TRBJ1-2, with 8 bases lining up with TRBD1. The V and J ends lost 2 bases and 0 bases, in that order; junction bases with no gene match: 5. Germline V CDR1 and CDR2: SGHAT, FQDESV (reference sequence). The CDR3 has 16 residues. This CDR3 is CASSLRTGTSNYGYTF. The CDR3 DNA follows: TGTGCCAGCAGCTTACGGACAGGGACTTCTAACTATGGCTACACCTTC.

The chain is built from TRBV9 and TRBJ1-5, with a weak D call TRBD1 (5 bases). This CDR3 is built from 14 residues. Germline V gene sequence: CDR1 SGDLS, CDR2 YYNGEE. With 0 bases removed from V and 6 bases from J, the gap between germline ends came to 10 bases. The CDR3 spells CASSVEGTGQPQHF. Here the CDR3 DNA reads TGTGCCAGCAGCGTAGAGGGGACGGGTCAGCCCCAGCATTTT.

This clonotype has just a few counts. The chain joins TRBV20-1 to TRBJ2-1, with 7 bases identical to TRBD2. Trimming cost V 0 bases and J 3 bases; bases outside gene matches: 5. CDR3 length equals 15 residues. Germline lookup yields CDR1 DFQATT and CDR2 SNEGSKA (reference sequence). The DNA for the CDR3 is TGCAGTGCTAGAGATTTCCCTAGCGGCTACAATGAGCAGTTCTTC. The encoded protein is CSARDFPSGYNEQFF.

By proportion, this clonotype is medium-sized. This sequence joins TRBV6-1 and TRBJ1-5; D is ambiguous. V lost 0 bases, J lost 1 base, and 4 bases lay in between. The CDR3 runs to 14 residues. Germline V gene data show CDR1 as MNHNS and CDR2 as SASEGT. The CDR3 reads CASSEAQSNQPQHF. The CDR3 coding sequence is TGTGCCAGCAGTGAAGCGCAAAGCAATCAGCCCCAGCATTTT.

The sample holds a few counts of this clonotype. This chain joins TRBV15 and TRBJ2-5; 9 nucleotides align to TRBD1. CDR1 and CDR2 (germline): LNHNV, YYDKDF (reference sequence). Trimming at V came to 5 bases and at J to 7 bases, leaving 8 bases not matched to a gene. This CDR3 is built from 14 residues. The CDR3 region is CATSQRDREATQYF. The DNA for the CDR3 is TGTGCCACCAGCCAGAGGGACAGGGAGGCGACCCAGTACTTC.

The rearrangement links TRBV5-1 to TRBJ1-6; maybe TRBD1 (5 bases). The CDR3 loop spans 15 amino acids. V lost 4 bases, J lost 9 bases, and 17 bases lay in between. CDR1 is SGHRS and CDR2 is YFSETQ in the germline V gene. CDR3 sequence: CASSKGQSISSPLHF. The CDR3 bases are TGCGCCAGCAGCAAAGGACAATCCATTAGTTCACCCCTCCACTTT.

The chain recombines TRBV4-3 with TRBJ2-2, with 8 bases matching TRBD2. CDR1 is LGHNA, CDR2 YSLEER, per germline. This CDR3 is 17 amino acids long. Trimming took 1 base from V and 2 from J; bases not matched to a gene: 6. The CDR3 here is CASSQVIAGFNTGELFF. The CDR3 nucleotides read TGCGCCAGCAGCCAAGTCATAGCGGGGTTCAACACCGGGGAGCTGTTTTTT.

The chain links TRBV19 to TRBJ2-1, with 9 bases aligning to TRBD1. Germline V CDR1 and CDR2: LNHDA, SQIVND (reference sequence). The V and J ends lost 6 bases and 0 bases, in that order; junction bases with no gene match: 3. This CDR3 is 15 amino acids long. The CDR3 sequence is CASSDRGSSYNEQFF. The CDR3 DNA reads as TGTGCCAGTAGCGACAGGGGGAGCTCCTACAATGAGCAGTTCTTC.